What follows is one TCR beta chain and its context. The antigen remains undetermined. Isolated RNA was reverse transcribed into cDNA used as the sequencing template. Clones were sequenced by immunoSEQ multiplex PCR, and TCRdb holds only the in-frame ones, with some missing. The table lists some 200,000 clones, 55% to 70% of them singletons. The sample comes from a study of CD8+ T cells in alopecia areata. At the level of the study: Twice a day, 5 to 10 mg of oral tofacitinib was administered to treated patients.

Treatment indicated: oral pan-JAK inhibitor, 5-10 mg twice daily. General study results and limits: Alopecia totalis/universalis scalp especially showed more expanded CD8+ clones than normal scalp.

This TCR derives from a human donor with alopecia areata. Source: CD4+ T cells sorted from blood, taken at week 4, from a patient treated with tofacitinib.

CDR3 nucleotide sequence: TGCGCCAGCAGCCAAGAGCTTGGCAGGGGAACTTACGAGCAGTACTTC. Residues: CASSQELGRGTYEQYF. The gene calls are TRBV4-1 and TRBJ2-7; tentatively, D is TRBD1 (6 bases). Trimming stripped 0 bases from V and 4 bases from J, with 16 bases between. From germline, CDR1 is MGHRA and CDR2 YSYEKL. The CDR3 extends over 16 amino acids.